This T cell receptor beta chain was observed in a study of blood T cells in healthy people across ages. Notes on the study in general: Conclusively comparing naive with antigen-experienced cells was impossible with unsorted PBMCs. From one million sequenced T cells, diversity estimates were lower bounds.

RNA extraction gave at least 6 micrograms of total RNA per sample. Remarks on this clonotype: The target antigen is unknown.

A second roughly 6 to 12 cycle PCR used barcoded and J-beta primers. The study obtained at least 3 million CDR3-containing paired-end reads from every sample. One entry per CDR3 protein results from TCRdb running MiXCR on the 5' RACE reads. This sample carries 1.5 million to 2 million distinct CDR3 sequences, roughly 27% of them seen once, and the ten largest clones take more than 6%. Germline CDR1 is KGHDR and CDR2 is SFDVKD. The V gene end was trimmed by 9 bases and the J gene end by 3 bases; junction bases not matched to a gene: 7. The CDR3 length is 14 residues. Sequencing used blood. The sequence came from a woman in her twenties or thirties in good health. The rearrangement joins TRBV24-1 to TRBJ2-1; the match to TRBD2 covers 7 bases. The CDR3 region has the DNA TGTGCCACCGCTAACGGCGGGAGCTACAATGAGCAGTTCTTC. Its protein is CATANGGSYNEQFF.